This T cell receptor (beta chain) was found in a study of beta chain features in type 1 diabetes. Study-wide findings and caveats: The question of HLA type influencing TCRB rearrangement was one that remained unresolved here.

The CDR3 is made up of 13 amino acids. In germline, CDR1 is SGHRS, CDR2 YFSETQ. Trimming shortened V by 4 bases and J by 3 bases, and 11 bases separated the two germline ends. A note on this clone: Its antigen is still unknown.

cDNA synthesis used the whole RNA isolate, giving expressed TCRB sequences. Data came from immunoSEQ multiplex PCR; TCRdb stores just in-frame clones and leaves some out. The sample has hundreds of thousands of clones, about 32% seen once; the top ten hold more than 0.055%. The genes are TRBV5-1 and TRBJ2-7; tentatively, D is TRBD2 (6 bases). Material: naive CD4+ T cells from blood. The receptor was isolated from a man aged 18 to 29 in good health. The CDR3 region has the DNA TGCGCCAGCAGCCGGGACTCAGACTACGAGCAGTACTTC. Protein sequence: CASSRDSDYEQYF.